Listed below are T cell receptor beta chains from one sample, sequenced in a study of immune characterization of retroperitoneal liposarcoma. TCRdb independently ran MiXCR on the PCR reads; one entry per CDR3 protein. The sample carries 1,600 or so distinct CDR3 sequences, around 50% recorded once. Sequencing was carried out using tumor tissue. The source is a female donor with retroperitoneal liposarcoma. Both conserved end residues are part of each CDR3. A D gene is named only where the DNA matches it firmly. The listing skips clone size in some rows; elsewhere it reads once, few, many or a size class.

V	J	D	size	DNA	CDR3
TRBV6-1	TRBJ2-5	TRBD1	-	TGTGCCAGCAGTAGACAGGGTGCATTCGAGACCCAGTACTTC	CASSRQGAFETQYF
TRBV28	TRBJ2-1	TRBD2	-	TGTGCCAGCAGCCCTAGCGGGAGGGCTCCCGATGAGCAGTTCTTC	CASSPSGRAPDEQFF
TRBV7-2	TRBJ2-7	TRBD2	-	TGTGCCAGCAGCAGACGCGGGAGTTCCTACGAGCAGTACTTC	CASSRRGSSYEQYF
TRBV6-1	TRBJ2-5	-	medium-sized	TGTGCCAGCAGTGAAGGTTTGAGCCTCGGAACCCAGTACTTC	CASSEGLSLGTQYF
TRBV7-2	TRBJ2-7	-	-	TGTGCCAGCAGCTTATTGAACGAGCAGTACTTC	CASSLLNEQYF
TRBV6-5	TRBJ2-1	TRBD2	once	TGTGCCAGCAACCGAGGACTAGCGGGAAGGGATGAGCAGTTCTTC	CASNRGLAGRDEQFF
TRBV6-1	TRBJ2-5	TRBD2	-	TGTGCCAGCCAACTAGCGGGAGCCGGAAGTGAGCAGTACTTC	CASQLAGAGSEQYF
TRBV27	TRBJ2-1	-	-	TGTGCCAGCAGCCCACGCCTTGATTACAATGAGCAGTTCTTC	CASSPRLDYNEQFF
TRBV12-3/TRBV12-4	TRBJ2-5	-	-	TGTGCCAGCAGTTTAAGCCCCCAAGAGACCCAGTACTTC	CASSLSPQETQYF
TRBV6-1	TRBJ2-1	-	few	TGTGCCAGCAGCGACCACATACTGCAATCCGGGGCCCAGTTCTTC	CASSDHILQSGAQFF
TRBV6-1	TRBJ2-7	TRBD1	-	TGTGCCAGCAGTGAAGAAGGCCATAGACAGGGGATGGACGAGCAGTACTTC	CASSEEGHRQGMDEQYF
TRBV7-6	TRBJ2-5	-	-	TGTGCCAGCAGCTCAGGACTGGCCGGAGAGACCCAGTACTTC	CASSSGLAGETQYF
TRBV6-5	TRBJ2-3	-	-	TGTGCCAGCAACGCGCTGGGTAGCACAGATACGCAGTATTTT	CASNALGSTDTQYF
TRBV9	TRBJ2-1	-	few	TGTGCCAGCAGCGAGGAGAGCTCCTACAATGAGCAGTTCTTC	CASSEESSYNEQFF
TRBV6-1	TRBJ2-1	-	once	TGTGCCAGCAGTGAAGCGGAGACTACCAATGAGCAGTTCTTC	CASSEAETTNEQFF
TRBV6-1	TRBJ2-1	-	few	TGTGCCAGCAGGGTGGACAGATCTGTTTCAAATGAGCAGTTCTTC	CASRVDRSVSNEQFF
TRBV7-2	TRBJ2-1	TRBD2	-	TGTGCCAGCAGCCCTTGGCCTCGGGGGGGGCTCGAGCAGTTCTTC	CASSPWPRGGLEQFF
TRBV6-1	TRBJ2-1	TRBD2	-	TGTGCCAGCAGTGAGAGGCCGGGACTAGAAGGTGAGCAGTTCTTC	CASSERPGLEGEQFF
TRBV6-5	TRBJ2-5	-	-	TGTGCCAGCAGCTCCCGTCCGGGGCAGACCCAGTACTTC	CASSSRPGQTQYF
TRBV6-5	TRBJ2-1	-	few	TGTGCCAGCAGTTACTCTACAGGGAAATACAATGAGCAGTTCTTC	CASSYSTGKYNEQFF
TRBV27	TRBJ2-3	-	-	TGTGCCAGCAGTCAGAGCGGTAATACGCAGTATTTT	CASSQSGNTQYF
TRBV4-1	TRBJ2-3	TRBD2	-	TGCGCCAGCAGCCAACTTCGGACTAGCGCGAGCACAGATACGCAGTATTTT	CASSQLRTSASTDTQYF
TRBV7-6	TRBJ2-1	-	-	TGTGCCAGCAGCTTAGGGGGGACGTTCAATGAGCAGTTCTTC	CASSLGGTFNEQFF
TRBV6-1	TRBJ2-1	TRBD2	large	TGTGCCAGCAGTGACCCGGGACTAGCGGGGACTTACTCCTACAATGAGCAGTTCTTC	CASSDPGLAGTYSYNEQFF
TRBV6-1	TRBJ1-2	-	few	TGTGCCAGCAGTGAAGCAGTGGGTAAAGGAGGCTACACCTTC	CASSEAVGKGGYTF
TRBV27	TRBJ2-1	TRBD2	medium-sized	TGTGCCAGCAGCCCCGCACTAGCGGGGGCTGAGCAGTTCTTC	CASSPALAGAEQFF
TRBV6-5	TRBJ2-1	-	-	TGTGCCAGCAGTGAAGGGGGGGACACCACCTACGAGCAGTTCTTC	CASSEGGDTTYEQFF
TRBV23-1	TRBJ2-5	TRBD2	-	TGCGCCAGCAGTCACGGGACTAGCGGAGAGACCCAGTACTTC	CASSHGTSGETQYF
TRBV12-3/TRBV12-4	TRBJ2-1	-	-	TGTGCCAGCAGTTTAGGGGATAGCGCCAGCTCCTACAATGAGCAGTTCTTC	CASSLGDSASSYNEQFF
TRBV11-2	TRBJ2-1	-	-	TGTGCCAGCAGCCCAACTGTCAGGAATGAGCAGTTCTTC	CASSPTVRNEQFF
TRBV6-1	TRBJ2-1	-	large	TGTGCCAGCAGCACATGGGGCGAGCAGTTCTTC	CASSTWGEQFF
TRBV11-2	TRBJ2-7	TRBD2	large	TGTGCCAGCAGCTTAGTGGGCGGGGGCTCCTACGAGCAGTACTTC	CASSLVGGGSYEQYF
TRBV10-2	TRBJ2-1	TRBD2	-	TGCGCCAGCATCCCTAGCGGGAGGGCCTACAATGAGCAGTTCTTC	CASIPSGRAYNEQFF
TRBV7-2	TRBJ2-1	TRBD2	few	TGTGCCAGCAGCTTAGGGTTGCGGGAGGGATACAATGAGCAGTTCTTC	CASSLGLREGYNEQFF
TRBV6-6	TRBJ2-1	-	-	TGTGCCAGCAGTTACTCGGCTAGAGCGAACAATGAGCAGTTCTTC	CASSYSARANNEQFF
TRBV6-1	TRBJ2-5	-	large	TGTGCCAGCAGTGAACGGGAGCAAGAGACCCAGTACTTC	CASSEREQETQYF
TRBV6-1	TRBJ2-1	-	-	TGTGCCAGCAGTTATAGGAACCAAGAGACCCAGTTCTTC	CASSYRNQETQFF
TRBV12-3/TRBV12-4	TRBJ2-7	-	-	TGTGCCAGCGGTCCGACCGCCTACGAGCAGTACTTC	CASGPTAYEQYF
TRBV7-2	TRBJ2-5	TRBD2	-	TGTGCCAGCAGCTTAGGTGGTAGCGGGTCTCAAGAGACCCAGTACTTC	CASSLGGSGSQETQYF
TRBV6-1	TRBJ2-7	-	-	TGTGCCAGCAGTGAAGTGGTAGGTGGGTTCTACGAGCAGTACTTC	CASSEVVGGFYEQYF
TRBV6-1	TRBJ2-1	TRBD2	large	TGTGCCAGCAGTGAAGAGTACCTAGCGGGATTTAACAATGAGCAGTTCTTC	CASSEEYLAGFNNEQFF
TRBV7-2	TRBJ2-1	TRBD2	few	TGTGCCAGCAGCCCATCTAGCGGGAGGGCCTATGAGCAGTTCTTC	CASSPSSGRAYEQFF
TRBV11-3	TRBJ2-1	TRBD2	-	TGTGCCAGCAGCTTAATCGGACTAGCGGGAGGGAATGAGCAGTTCTTC	CASSLIGLAGGNEQFF
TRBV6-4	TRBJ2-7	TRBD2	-	TGTGCCAGCACTCGCCCATTTATAGCGGGAGGTCCTCCCTACGAGCAGTACTTC	CASTRPFIAGGPPYEQYF
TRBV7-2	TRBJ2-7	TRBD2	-	TGTGCCAGCAGCTCCGGACTAGCGGGACCCTTCTACGAGCAGTACTTC	CASSSGLAGPFYEQYF
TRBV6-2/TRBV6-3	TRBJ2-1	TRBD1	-	TGTGCCAGCAGTTACGGACAGGGTCACTACAATGAGCAGTTCTTC	CASSYGQGHYNEQFF
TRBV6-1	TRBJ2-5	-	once	TGTGCCAGCAGTTTGGGGGGTGGCCGGGAGACCCAGTACTTC	CASSLGGGRETQYF
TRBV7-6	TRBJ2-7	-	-	TGTGCCAGCAGCTTCGGATTTCCCGCCTACGAGCAGTACTTC	CASSFGFPAYEQYF
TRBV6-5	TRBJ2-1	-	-	TGTGCCAGCAGCCCTCGAAGGACGGAAAACAATGAGCAGTTCTTC	CASSPRRTENNEQFF
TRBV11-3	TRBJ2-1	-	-	TGTGCCAGCAGCGCGCAGGGTAAGAGAAACAATGAGCAGTTCTTC	CASSAQGKRNNEQFF
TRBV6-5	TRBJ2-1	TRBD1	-	TGTGCCAGCAGTTACCTGGGACAGGCCTACAATGAGCAGTTCTTC	CASSYLGQAYNEQFF
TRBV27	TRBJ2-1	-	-	TGTGCCAGCAGTTTAGGGGTCTGGGACAATGAGCAGTTCTTC	CASSLGVWDNEQFF
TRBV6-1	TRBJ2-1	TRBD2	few	TGTGCCACAATGCGGGGGAGAAGCGAGCAGTTCTTC	CATMRGRSEQFF
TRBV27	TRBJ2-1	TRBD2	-	TGTGCCAGCAGTTTTATAGCGGGAGAGGTCAATGAGCAGTTCTTC	CASSFIAGEVNEQFF
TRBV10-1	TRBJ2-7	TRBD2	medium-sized	TGCGCCAGCAGTGAGTCGATTACGAGCGGGGGGGTTTTTTACGAGCAGTACTTC	CASSESITSGGVFYEQYF
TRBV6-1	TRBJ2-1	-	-	TGTGCCAGCGCCGACACTCCCTACGAGCAGTTCTTC	CASADTPYEQFF